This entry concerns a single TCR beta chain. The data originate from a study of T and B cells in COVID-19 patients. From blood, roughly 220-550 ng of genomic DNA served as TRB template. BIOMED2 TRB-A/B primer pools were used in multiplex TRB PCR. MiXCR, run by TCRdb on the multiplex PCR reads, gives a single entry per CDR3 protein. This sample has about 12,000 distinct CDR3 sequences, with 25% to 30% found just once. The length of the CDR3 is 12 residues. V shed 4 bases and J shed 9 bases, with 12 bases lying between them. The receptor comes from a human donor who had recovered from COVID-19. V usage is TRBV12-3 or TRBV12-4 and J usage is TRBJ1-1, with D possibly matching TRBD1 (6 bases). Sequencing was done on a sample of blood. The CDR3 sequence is CASSSGTSKAFF. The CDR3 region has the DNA TGTGCCAGCAGTTCCGGGACATCGAAAGCTTTCTTT.